This paragraph covers one T cell receptor (beta chain) sequence. This sample is drawn from a study of blood T cell repertoires in COVID-19. Study overall: Italy, Spain and the United States were the sources of the convalescent and acute COVID-19 samples. PBMCs, B-cell-depleted T cells, or T cells provided the cDNA or gDNA that made up the material.

Original analysis: Reference gene primer amplification gave nucleated cell count estimates. Sequencing used immunoSEQ multiplex PCR; TCRdb keeps in-frame clones, though not all of them. V, J and clone size reflect that table, while D and trimming were determined from the DNA. The profile covers tens of thousands of clones, with about nine tenths appearing a single time and approximately 18% taken by the ten largest. The V gene's germline CDR1 is SGHVS and CDR2 FNYEAQ. The CDR3 loop spans 13 amino acids. Trimming at V came to 3 bases and at J to 8 bases, leaving 5 bases not matched to a gene. The rearrangement links TRBV7-6 to TRBJ2-3; 7 bases line up with TRBD2. This clonotype originated in a woman older than 75 with acute or convalescent COVID-19. The specimen was peripheral blood. The CDR3: CASSFGGRSTQYF. For the CDR3, the DNA is TGTGCCAGCAGCTTCGGCGGGAGAAGTACGCAGTATTTT.